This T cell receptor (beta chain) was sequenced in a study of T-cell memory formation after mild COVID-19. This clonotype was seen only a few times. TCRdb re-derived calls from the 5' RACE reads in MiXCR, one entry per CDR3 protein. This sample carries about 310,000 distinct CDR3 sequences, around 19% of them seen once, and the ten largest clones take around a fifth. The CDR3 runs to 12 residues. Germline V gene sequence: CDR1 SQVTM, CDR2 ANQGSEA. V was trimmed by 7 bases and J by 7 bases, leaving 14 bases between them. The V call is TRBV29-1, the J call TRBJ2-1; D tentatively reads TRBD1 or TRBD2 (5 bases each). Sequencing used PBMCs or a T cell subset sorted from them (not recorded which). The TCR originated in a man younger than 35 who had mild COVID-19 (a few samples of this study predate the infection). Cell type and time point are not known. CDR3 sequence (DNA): TGCAGCGCATGGGACGATTCGAATGAGCAGTTCTTC. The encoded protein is CSAWDDSNEQFF.